One sample yielded the 7 T cell receptor beta chains listed below, sequenced in a study (dated by TCRdb to the early 2020s). Receptor amplification or capture employed the immunoSEQ multiplex PCR assay. Sourced from immuneACCESS, this table was stored by TCRdb with only in-frame sequences that have V and J called. A share of the clones is absent; for the studies checked, an unresolved V gene accounts for under half, and the remainder has no known explanation. Within this sample are 55,000 to 70,000 clones, with 80% to 95% of them counted one time only. Clones ranked in the top ten supply roughly 4.5% of the sample. The sequenced sample consisted of PBMCs. The receptors derive from a man aged 40-55 years with rheumatoid arthritis.

This rearrangement joins TRBV19 to TRBJ1-5; D is uncertain. V was clipped by 5 bases and J by 0 bases, with 14 bases between them. The CDR3 is 16 residues long. Germline V gene lookup returns CDR1 LNHDA and CDR2 SQIVND (reference sequence). The chain's CDR3 is CASSVGVGPSNQPQHF. In nucleotides, the CDR3 is TGTGCCAGTAGTGTCGGGGTCGGTCCTAGCAATCAGCCCCAGCATTTT. The complete variable domain, with remaining parts taken from reference TRBV19 and TRBJ1-5, reads DGGITQSPKYLFRKEGQNVTLSCEQNLNHDAMYWYRQDPGQGLRLIYYSQIVNDFQKGDIAEGYSVSREKKESFPLTVTSAQKNPTAFYLCASSVGVGPSNQPQHFGDGTRLSIL.

V usage is TRBV20-1 and J usage is TRBJ2-1; 10 bases fit TRBD2. The CDR3 runs 15 residues. In germline, CDR1 is DFQATT, CDR2 SNEGSKA (reference sequence). Unmatched junction bases numbered 7, after V lost 3 bases and J lost 5 bases. CDR3 DNA sequence: TGCAGTGCTAGTAGGGCTAGCGGGGGAAACAATGAGCAGTTCTTC. Translated: CSASRASGGNNEQFF.

The chain recombines TRBV3-1 (or the pseudogene TRBV3-2) with TRBJ2-3, with TRBD2 matching 13 bases. V gave up 0 bases and J gave up 3 bases; unmatched junction bases: 12. Germline V gives CDR1 LGHDT, CDR2 YNNKEL (reference sequence). The CDR3 runs to 20 residues. This CDR3 reads CASSQEHGGLAGVPTDTQYF. CDR3 in DNA: TGTGCCAGCAGCCAAGAGCACGGAGGACTAGCGGGGGTCCCAACAGATACGCAGTATTTT.

In DNA form, the CDR3 reads TGTGCCAGCAGTCGGGACAGGGGCGGGACTGAAGCTTTCTTT. This translates into CASSRDRGGTEAFF. The rearrangement links TRBV5-4 to TRBJ1-1, with 10 nucleotides matching TRBD1. The CDR3 has 14 amino acids. V lost 5 bases, J lost 5 bases, and 6 bases stayed unmatched. The germline gives CDR1 SGHNT, CDR2 YYREEE (reference sequence). The entire variable domain, with the rest obtained from reference TRBV5-4 and TRBJ1-1, is as follows: ETGVTQSPTHLIKTRGQQVTLRCSSQSGHNTVSWYQQALGQGPQFIFQYYREEENGRGNFPPRFSGLQFPNYSSELNVNALELDDSALYLCASSRDRGGTEAFFGQGTRLTVV.

The rearrangement joins TRBV3-1 (or the pseudogene TRBV3-2) to TRBJ2-7; 9 bases are shared with TRBD2. V was clipped by 0 bases and J by 4 bases; unmatched bases: 22. The CDR3 has 21 amino acids. In germline, CDR1 is LGHDT, CDR2 YNNKEL (reference sequence). CDR3 sequence: CASSQETRKSISGGDPYEQYF. The CDR3 coding sequence is TGTGCCAGCAGCCAAGAGACCCGTAAAAGTATTAGCGGGGGCGATCCTTACGAGCAGTACTTC.

The chain is built from TRBV19 and TRBJ1-2; 7 bases match TRBD1. Germline V gene data show CDR1 as LNHDA and CDR2 as SQIVND (reference sequence). The CDR3 contains 15 residues. V trimming: 6 bases; J trimming: 8 bases; junction bases outside the gene matches: 15. The CDR3 reads CASRDIGQEIRGYTF. DNA for the CDR3: TGTGCCAGTAGGGATATAGGACAGGAGATCCGAGGCTACACCTTC.

This clone has just one count. This chain joins TRBV7-9 and TRBJ2-7, with 7 bases matching TRBD2. Germline lookup yields CDR1 SEHNR and CDR2 FQNEAQ (reference sequence). The CDR3 runs 15 residues. V was pared by 4 bases and J by 3 bases, with 9 bases of the junction left unmatched. CDR3 sequence (DNA): TGTGCCAGCAGCTCGACGGGACTACGAAGCTACGAGCAGTACTTC. Translation gives CASSSTGLRSYEQYF.